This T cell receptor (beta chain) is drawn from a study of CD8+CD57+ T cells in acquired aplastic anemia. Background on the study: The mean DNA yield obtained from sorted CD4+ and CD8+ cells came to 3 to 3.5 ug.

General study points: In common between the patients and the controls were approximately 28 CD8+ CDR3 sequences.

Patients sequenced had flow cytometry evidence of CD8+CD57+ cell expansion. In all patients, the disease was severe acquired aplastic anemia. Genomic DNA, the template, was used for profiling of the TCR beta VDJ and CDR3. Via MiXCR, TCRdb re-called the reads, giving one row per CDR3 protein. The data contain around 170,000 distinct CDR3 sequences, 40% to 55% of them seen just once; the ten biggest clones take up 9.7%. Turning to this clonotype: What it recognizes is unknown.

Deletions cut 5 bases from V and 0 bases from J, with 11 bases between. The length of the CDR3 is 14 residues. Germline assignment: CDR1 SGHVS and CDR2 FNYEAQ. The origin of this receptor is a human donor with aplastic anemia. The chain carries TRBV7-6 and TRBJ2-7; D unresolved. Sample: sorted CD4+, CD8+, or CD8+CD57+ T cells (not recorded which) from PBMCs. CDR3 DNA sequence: TGTGCCAGCAGCCCCCTGGGCAGCTCCTACGAGCAGTACTTC. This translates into CASSPLGSSYEQYF.